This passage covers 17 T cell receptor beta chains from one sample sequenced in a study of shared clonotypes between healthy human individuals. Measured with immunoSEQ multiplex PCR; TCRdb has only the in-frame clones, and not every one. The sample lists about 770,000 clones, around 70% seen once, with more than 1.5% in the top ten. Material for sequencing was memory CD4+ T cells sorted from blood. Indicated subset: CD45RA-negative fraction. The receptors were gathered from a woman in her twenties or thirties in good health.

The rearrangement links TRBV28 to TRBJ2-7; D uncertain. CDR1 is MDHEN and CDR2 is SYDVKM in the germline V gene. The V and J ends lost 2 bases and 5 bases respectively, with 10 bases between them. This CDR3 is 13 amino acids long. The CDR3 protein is CASSLVVLNEQYF. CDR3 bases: TGTGCCAGCAGTTTAGTGGTTTTGAACGAGCAGTACTTC.

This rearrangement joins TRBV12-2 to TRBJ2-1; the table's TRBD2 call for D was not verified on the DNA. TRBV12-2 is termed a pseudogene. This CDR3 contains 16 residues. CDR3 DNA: TGTGCAAGTCGCTTAGCGCCGGGGGGTGATCGAATCAAGCAGTTCTTC. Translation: CASRLAPGGDRIKQFF.

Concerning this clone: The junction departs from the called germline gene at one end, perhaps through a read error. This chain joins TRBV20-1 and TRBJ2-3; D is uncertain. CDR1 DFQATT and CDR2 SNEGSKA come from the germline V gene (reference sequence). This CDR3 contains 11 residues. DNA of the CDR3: TGCAGTGCTTTAACTACAGATACGCGGTATTTT. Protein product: CSALTTDTRYF.

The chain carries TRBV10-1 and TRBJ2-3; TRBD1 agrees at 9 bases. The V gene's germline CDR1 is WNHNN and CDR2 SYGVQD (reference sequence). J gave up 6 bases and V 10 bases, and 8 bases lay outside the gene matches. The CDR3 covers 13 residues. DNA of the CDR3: TGCGCCACCCAACAGGGGGCAGGGGATACGCAGTATTTT. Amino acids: CATQQGAGDTQYF.

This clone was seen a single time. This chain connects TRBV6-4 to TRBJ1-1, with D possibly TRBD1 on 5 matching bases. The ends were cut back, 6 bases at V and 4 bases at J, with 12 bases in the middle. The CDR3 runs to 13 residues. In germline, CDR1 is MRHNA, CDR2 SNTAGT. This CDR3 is CASRFSGGTEAFF. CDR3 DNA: TGTGCCAGCAGATTTTCGGGGGGCACTGAAGCTTTCTTT.

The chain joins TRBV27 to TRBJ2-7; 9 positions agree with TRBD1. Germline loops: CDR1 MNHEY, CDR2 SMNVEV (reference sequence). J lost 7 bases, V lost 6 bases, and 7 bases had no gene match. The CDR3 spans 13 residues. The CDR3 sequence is CASSKGQGKEQYF. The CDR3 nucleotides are TGTGCCAGCAGCAAGGGACAGGGTAAAGAGCAGTACTTC.

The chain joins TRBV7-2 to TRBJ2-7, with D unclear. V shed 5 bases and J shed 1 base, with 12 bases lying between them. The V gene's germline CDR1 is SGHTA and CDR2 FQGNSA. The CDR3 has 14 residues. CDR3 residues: CASSERQESYEQYF. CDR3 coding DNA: TGTGCCAGCAGCGAACGCCAGGAATCCTACGAGCAGTACTTC.

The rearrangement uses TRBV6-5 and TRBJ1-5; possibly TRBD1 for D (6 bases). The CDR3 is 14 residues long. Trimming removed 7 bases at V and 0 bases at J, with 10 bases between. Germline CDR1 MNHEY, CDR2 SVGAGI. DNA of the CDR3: TGTGCCAGCAACCCGACAGGTAGCAATCAGCCCCAGCATTTT. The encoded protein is CASNPTGSNQPQHF.

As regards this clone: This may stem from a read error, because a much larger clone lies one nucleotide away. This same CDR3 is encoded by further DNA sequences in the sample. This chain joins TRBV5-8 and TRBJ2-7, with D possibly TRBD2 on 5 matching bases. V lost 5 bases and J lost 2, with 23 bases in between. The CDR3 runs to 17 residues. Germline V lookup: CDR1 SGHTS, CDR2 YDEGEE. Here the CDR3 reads CASSLYFLEGSPYEQYF. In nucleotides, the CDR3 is TGTGCCAGCAGTTTGTATTTTTTAGAGGGAAGTCCCTACGAGCAGTACTTC.

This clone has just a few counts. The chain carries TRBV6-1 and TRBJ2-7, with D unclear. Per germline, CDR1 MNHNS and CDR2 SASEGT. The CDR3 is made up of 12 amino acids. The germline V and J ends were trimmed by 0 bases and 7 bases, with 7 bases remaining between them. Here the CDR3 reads CASSEAPWEQYF. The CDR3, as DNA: TGTGCCAGCAGTGAAGCCCCTTGGGAGCAGTACTTC.

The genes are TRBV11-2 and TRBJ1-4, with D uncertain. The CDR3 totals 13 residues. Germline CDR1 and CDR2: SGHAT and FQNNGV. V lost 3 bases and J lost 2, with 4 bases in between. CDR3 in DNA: TGTGCCAGCAGCTTTAGGACTAATGAAAAACTGTTTTTT. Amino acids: CASSFRTNEKLFF.

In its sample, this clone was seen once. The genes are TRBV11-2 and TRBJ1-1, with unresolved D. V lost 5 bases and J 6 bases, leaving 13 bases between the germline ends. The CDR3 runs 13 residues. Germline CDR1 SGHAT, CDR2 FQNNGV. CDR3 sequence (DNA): TGTGCCAGCAGCCGCGGGCTGCAGGCTGAAGCTTTCTTT. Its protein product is CASSRGLQAEAFF.

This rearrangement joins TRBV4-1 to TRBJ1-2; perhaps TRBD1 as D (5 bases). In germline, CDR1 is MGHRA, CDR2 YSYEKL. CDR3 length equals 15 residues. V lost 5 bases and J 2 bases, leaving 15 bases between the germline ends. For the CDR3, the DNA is TGCGCCAGCAGCTTTCGAGCCAGGGAAAACTATGGCTACACCTTC. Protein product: CASSFRARENYGYTF.

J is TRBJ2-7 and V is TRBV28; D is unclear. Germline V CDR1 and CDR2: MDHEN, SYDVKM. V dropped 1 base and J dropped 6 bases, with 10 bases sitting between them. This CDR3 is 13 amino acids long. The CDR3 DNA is TGTGCCAGCAGTTTATTTTATGGCTCCGAGCAGTACTTC. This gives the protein CASSLFYGSEQYF.

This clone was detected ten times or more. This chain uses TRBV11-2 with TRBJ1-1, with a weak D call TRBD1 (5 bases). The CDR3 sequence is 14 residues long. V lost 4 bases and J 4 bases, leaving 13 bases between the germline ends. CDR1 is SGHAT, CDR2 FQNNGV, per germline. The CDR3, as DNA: TGTGCCAGCAGCTCATGGGGGGAGCTCACTGAAGCTTTCTTT. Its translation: CASSSWGELTEAFF.

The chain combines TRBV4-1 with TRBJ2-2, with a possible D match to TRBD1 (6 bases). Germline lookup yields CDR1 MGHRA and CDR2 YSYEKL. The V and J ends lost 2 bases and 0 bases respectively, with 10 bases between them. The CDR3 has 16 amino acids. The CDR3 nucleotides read TGCGCCAGCAGCCAAACAGGGAGAACGAACACCGGGGAGCTGTTTTTT. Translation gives CASSQTGRTNTGELFF.

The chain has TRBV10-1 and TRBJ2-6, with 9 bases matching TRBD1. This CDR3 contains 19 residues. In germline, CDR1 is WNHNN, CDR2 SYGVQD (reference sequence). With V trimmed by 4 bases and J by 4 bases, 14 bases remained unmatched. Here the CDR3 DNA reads TGCGCCAGCAGTGGCCCCCTGAGGGACAGGGTTTTGGGGGCCAACGTCCTGACTTTC. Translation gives CASSGPLRDRVLGANVLTF.